This is a list of T cell receptor beta chains from one sample in a study of blood T cell repertoires in COVID-19. Sequencing was performed with immunoSEQ multiplex PCR; in TCRdb, only in-frame clones are kept and a portion is missing. The table records about 150,000 clones, 83% of them present only once. Sequencing used peripheral blood. These receptors all come from an older woman with COVID-19, enrolled during active disease. CDR3s include the opening cysteine and the closing phenylalanine or tryptophan. The D gene is left open where the match is weak. Where a row states a size, it is once, few, many or the class of an expanded clone; other rows omit it.

>TRBJ2-3|once|TRBD2|TRBV11-3
CASSLDWRIAGTDTQYF
TGTGCCAGCAGCTTAGATTGGAGAATAGCGGGAACAGATACGCAGTATTTT
>TRBJ2-2|NA|TRBD2|TRBV6-1
CASSGVIRRGGAGATGELFF
TGTGCCAGCAGTGGAGTTATTCGGCGCGGGGGGGCAGGGGCCACCGGGGAGCTGTTTTTT
>TRBJ1-1|NA|TRBD1|TRBV3-1/TRBV3-2
CASSLRTGSMNTEAFF
TGTGCCAGCAGCTTGAGGACAGGGAGCATGAACACTGAAGCTTTCTTT
>TRBJ2-3|once|NA|TRBV10-1
CASSRTDSSLGTDTQYF
TGCGCCAGCAGTCGCACGGACAGCTCATTGGGCACAGATACGCAGTATTTT
>TRBJ1-2|NA|TRBD1|TRBV24-1
CATSGARDRGIGGYTF
TGTGCCACCAGTGGGGCGAGGGACAGGGGGATAGGTGGCTACACCTTC
>TRBJ2-1|NA|TRBD2|TRBV11-1
CASSFELATYNEQFF
TGTGCCAGCAGCTTCGAACTAGCGACTTACAATGAGCAGTTCTTC
>TRBJ1-6|NA|TRBD1|TRBV30
CAWSKGGVPYNSPLHF
TGTGCCTGGAGTAAAGGGGGCGTCCCCTATAATTCACCCCTCCACTTT
>TRBJ1-4|NA|TRBD1|TRBV5-1
CASSLEGANEKLFF
TGCGCCAGCAGCTTGGAGGGGGCAAATGAAAAACTGTTTTTT
>TRBJ1-4|few|NA|TRBV5-1
CASSFGQGNEKLFF
TGCGCCAGCAGCTTTGGGCAGGGGAATGAAAAACTGTTTTTT
>TRBJ2-1|NA|NA|TRBV10-2
CASRGGQGNNEQFF
TGCGCCAGCCGGGGGGGACAGGGCAACAATGAGCAGTTCTTC
>TRBJ1-1|NA|NA|TRBV3-1/TRBV3-2
CASVKRPNTEAFF
TGTGCCAGCGTGAAGCGGCCGAACACTGAAGCTTTCTTT
>TRBJ2-5|once|TRBD2|TRBV5-1
CASSQTSGGAQTQYF
TGCGCCAGCAGCCAGACTAGCGGGGGGGCACAGACCCAGTACTTC
>TRBJ1-6|many|TRBD1|TRBV3-1/TRBV3-2
CASSQGQGANYNSPLHF
TGTGCCAGCAGCCAAGGCCAGGGGGCAAACTATAATTCACCCCTCCACTTT
>TRBJ2-2|NA|TRBD1|TRBV7-6
CASSSQQGGLSGELFF
TGTGCCAGCAGCTCCCAACAGGGGGGATTATCCGGGGAGCTGTTTTTT
>TRBJ2-3|NA|NA|TRBV25-1
CASSEFTESTDTQYF
TGTGCCAGCAGTGAATTTACTGAGAGCACAGATACGCAGTATTTT
>TRBJ1-1|once|NA|TRBV9
CASSGQVNTEAFF
TGTGCCAGCAGCGGACAGGTAAACACTGAAGCTTTCTTT
>TRBJ2-3|NA|TRBD2|TRBV7-9
CASSYPRRLAGGSTDTQYF
TGTGCCAGCAGCTACCCGAGGAGACTAGCGGGAGGGAGCACAGATACGCAGTATTTT
>TRBJ1-2|NA|TRBD1|TRBV5-1
CASSTQGHRGDGYTF
TGCGCCAGCAGCACCCAAGGGCACAGGGGGGATGGCTACACCTTC
>TRBJ1-3|NA|NA|TRBV19
CASSMRAGNTIYF
TGTGCCAGTAGTATGAGGGCTGGAAACACCATATATTTT
>TRBJ2-3|NA|TRBD2|TRBV5-4
CASSLSGTGDTQYF
TGTGCCAGCAGCTTGAGCGGGACGGGAGATACGCAGTATTTT
>TRBJ1-1|NA|NA|TRBV19
CASITGPAPITEAFF
TGTGCCAGTATAACAGGGCCAGCACCCATCACTGAAGCTTTCTTT
>TRBJ2-1|few|TRBD2|TRBV5-1
CASKSGGSYNEQFF
TGCGCCAGCAAGAGCGGGGGAAGTTACAATGAGCAGTTCTTC
>TRBJ1-2|NA|NA|TRBV19
CASSIGFLGAEANYGYTF
TGTGCCAGTAGTATAGGGTTTTTGGGGGCAGAGGCTAACTATGGCTACACCTTC
>TRBJ1-1|NA|NA|TRBV10-2
CASKGENFMNTEAFF
TGCGCCAGCAAAGGAGAGAACTTCATGAACACTGAAGCTTTCTTT
>TRBJ2-2|once|NA|TRBV29-1
CSVESPNTGELFF
TGCAGCGTTGAGAGTCCGAACACCGGGGAGCTGTTTTTT